This TCR beta chain was sequenced for a study of cytomegalovirus exposure and HLA in healthy donors listed by TCRdb under 2017. Describing the broader study: An earlier analysis of several hundred of the donors reported 250 to 350 Gb of sequence data and 117 million unique TCR beta sequences from about 200 million T cells. An earlier analysis of 587 of the donors used high-throughput TCR beta sequencing to judge whether each TCR beta V gene segment behaved as functional or pseudogenic. Across about 370 genotyped donors of the cohort, an average of about 240,000 unique TCR beta nucleotide sequences per donor were sequenced, and around 20% of those sequences were non-productive. Donor age, sex, ethnicity and CMV serostatus were compiled together with the repertoire data. About 310 gigabases of sequencing data and around 87 million unique TCR sequences were included in an early release covering about 700 HLA-typed donors. The aim of the study was to test whether cataloging public T cell receptors could identify signatures of past pathogen exposure. The study used immunosequencing to profile the T cell repertoires of approximately 630 subjects and linked those repertoires to cytomegalovirus serostatus. Class I and class II HLA loci were covered by the typing at four-digit resolution. Several DR-DQ haplotypes were treated as single units for association and clustering because of strong linkage in the cohort. Genome-wide SNP genotypes for about 65% of the 666 donors were used in a later genetic analysis, which treated that subset as a discovery cohort. Every repertoire in the discovery cohort had been generated on one and the same sequencing platform. In the later analysis, no new phenotypic data were used to find candidate immune exposures; instead, reliance was placed on TCR beta sequences and their occurrence across donors. To study patterns of TCR occurrence, a later analysis re-analyzed previously published TCR beta repertoires from around 670 donors and added high-resolution HLA genotyping. The number of donors typed differed by locus, with roughly 629-640 for A, B, C, DRB1 and DQB1, around 520 for DQA1, approximately 580 for DPA1, and around 430 for DPB1. The study combined high-throughput TCR immunosequencing, statistical association of individual TCRs with disease status, and machine learning to predict cytomegalovirus infection status. Besides the first cohort of approximately 710 subjects, a separate validation cohort made up of roughly 120 different subjects was used. Of the roughly 400 genotyped donors, about 80% fell in the genetic ancestry cluster associated with self-reported Caucasian donors.

Overall study outcomes, separate from this receptor: In a later analysis, most CMV-associated TCR beta chains were found to appear HLA-restricted, with HLA associations seemingly driven largely by CMV exposure. A further reported finding was that TCR beta sequences accurately predicted the HLA-A and HLA-B alleles for most subjects in the first cohort. CMV serostatus was the only immune exposure information available for the cohort. In a later genetic analysis, fewer N-insertions in productive TCRs were reported among donors in an Asian-associated ancestry cluster than the roughly 700-donor mean. Most TCR sequences were seen in very few donors, while some public TCRs were found in many individuals. A later analysis associated 17,000 or so TCR beta sequences with specific HLA alleles at a false discovery rate of 0.05. Compared with equally common non-associated chains, HLA-associated TCR beta chains in a later analysis were more clonally expanded and had lower generation probabilities. In vitro tests confirmed that a few of the cytomegalovirus-associated TCR beta chains recognize cytomegalovirus antigens. The earlier analysis of 450 to 700 of the donors excluded some 15 rarely observed V segments, including chromosome 9 orphons, because counts were too low. The authors suggested that the approach could potentially be extended to other disease states and immunological phenotypes. Strong co-occurrence of HLA alleles, especially DR and DQ, made assigning TCR associations to individual alleles difficult. In a later analysis, several top co-occurrence clusters were reported to appear linked to parvovirus B19, influenza, CMV and Epstein-Barr virus. A group of highly shared sequence variants was considered likely to be a technical artifact of the sequencing pipeline. HLA typing was unavailable for some donors at each locus, so association tests used only the typed subset. Some IMGT-functional V segments, including TRBV6-2 and TRBV6-3, could not be told apart with the 87-base-pair reads, so those segments were excluded. An association between a missense DCLRE1C variant and V-gene and J-gene trimming of TCR beta chains was found in a later genetic analysis and replicated in an independent cohort. According to a later analysis, TCR association rates differed among HLA loci, with DRB1 alleles showing the most associated TCRs and HLA-C alleles showing the fewest. Presence/absence analyses assumed roughly uniform sequencing depth across donors, an assumption that may not hold. In both the original and validation cohorts, the classifier was reported to diagnose cytomegalovirus status with high specificity and sensitivity. In this cohort, only TCR beta chains were sequenced, and detectable features were limited by the absence of alpha or paired-chain data. Linkage disequilibrium might explain the correlated functional status among segregating V segments, but an unknown experimental factor could not be excluded. The study listed 164 TCR beta chains as associated with cytomegalovirus. Broadly in line with IMGT annotations, most TCR beta V segments showed up in productive rearrangements about 87% or about 30% of the time in an earlier analysis of roughly 590 of the donors.

Library preparation employed the immunoSEQ multiplex PCR assay. A mixture of 60 forward primers for TCR Vbeta segments and 13 reverse primers for TCR Jbeta segments was used in the multiplex PCR. Amplification of the CDR3 region of rearranged TCR beta genes was performed with a multiplex PCR assay on genomic DNA. On the Illumina HiSeq System, the amplified TCR beta libraries were sequenced as 87-base-pair reads. The source study handled its data this way. Across the 600 to 700 repertoires, a later analysis counted tens of millions of unique TCR beta chains, 9 million to 14 million of which were shared by at least two donors. A nearest-neighbor algorithm error-corrected the raw reads and collapsed the reads into unique sequences, merging closely related sequences to remove PCR and sequencing errors. V, D and J gene segments were assigned by aligning CDR3 sequences to IMGT reference sequences. For a sequence to be retained, a match of at least six nucleotides to both a V gene segment and a J gene segment was required. A rearrangement counted as productive if the CDR3 had no stop codons and remained in frame with V and J, and every other rearrangement counted as non-productive. CDR3 was defined according to IMGT convention as the region running from the second conserved V-encoded cysteine to the conserved J-encoded phenylalanine. The earlier analysis of fewer than 750 of the donors excluded sequences that lacked an unambiguous match to a single V gene segment. In an earlier analysis of 587 of the donors, V segments were called functional above 56.7% productive rearrangements and were called segregating when the between-donor standard deviation exceeded 5%. To diagnose cytomegalovirus status from the catalog of TCR beta chain sequences, a statistical classification framework was built. A later analysis assigned V and J genes by comparing TCR nucleotide sequences with IMGT/GENE-DB human TR gene sequences. A later analysis assigned CDR3 sequences and most-parsimonious VDJ recombination scenarios with the TCRdist pipeline. A later analysis defined each TCR beta chain by its CDR3 amino acid sequence plus V-gene family, and excluded reads lacking a unique V-gene family. In a later analysis, around 600 highly shared, low-generation-probability nucleotide sequences were removed to address suspected cross-contamination and a sequencing artifact. A later analysis calculated a clonal expansion index for each public chain from normalized within-repertoire ranks of inferred template counts. Generation probabilities in a later analysis came from a VDJ recombination model fitted to out-of-frame rearrangements, and those results were checked against IGoR. In a later analysis, TCR-TCR, TCR-HLA and TCR-CMV co-occurrence was scored with hypergeometric tests, and a repertoire-size bias correction was applied to TCR pairs. False discovery rates were estimated in a later analysis by permuting HLA or CMV assignments 20 times. In a later analysis, co-occurring TCRs were grouped using DBSCAN, with TCRdist sequence similarity added in when clustering inside HLA-allele-positive subsets. Repertoires with fewer than 30,000 or more than 120,000 public chains were left out of co-occurrence clustering, as were five repertoires with anomalous nucleotide sharing. TCRdb carries this immuneACCESS record with in-frame sequences only. Its versions omit some clonotypes, under half of them owing to an unresolved V gene in the studies checked, with the rest unexplained. V, J and clone size were drawn from that table, and D and trimming were deduced from the DNA. Recorded for this sample are roughly 120,000 clones; 60% to 75% of them occurred a single time. The ten largest account for about 4% of the sample.

For this clone: The clone's antigen remains unknown. Qualities for individual bases were not recorded, and no much larger clone is one base off.

In total, just over 650 healthy bone marrow donors made up the cohort. At the time of sampling, every cohort member was nominally healthy, though immune exposures that went unrecorded were likely present. The donor was CMV seropositive and belonged to the group of about 290 seropositive cohort members. A peripheral blood sample was provided by each donor, and peripheral blood mononuclear cells were used for TCR beta sequencing. Genomic DNA was extracted from the blood cell samples with the Qiagen DNeasy Blood Extraction Kit. CDR1 and CDR2, per the germline V gene, are SGHTA and FQGNSA. V lost 5 bases and J lost 10 bases; the stretch between them is 23 bases long. Taken from cysteine to phenylalanine, the CDR3 has 15 residues. CDR3 DNA only is kept here, 45 bases in frame from base 1.

The chain couples TRBV7-2 to TRBJ2-5; the D region possibly corresponds to TRBD2 (7 bases align). The clonotype was recovered from a woman in her fifties or sixties in good health and CMV-seropositive. Sequencing used PBMCs. The CDR3 here reads CASSPTGGGPVVQYF. The nucleotide sequence reads as follows: TGTGCCAGCAGCCCCACTGGGGGGGGGCCCGTCGTCCAGTACTTC. The full variable domain, completed from the reference TRBV7-2 and TRBJ2-5 proteins outside the CDR3, reads GAGVSQSPSNKVTEKGKDVELRCDPISGHTALYWYRQSLGQGLEFLIYFQGNSAPDKSGLPSDRFSAERTGGSVSTLTIQRTQQEDSAVYLCASSPTGGGPVVQYFGPGTRLLVL.